This TCR beta chain was identified in a study of blood T cell repertoires in COVID-19. Study details: Acute-phase and convalescent COVID-19 samples originated in the United States, Italy and Spain. T cells, B-cell-depleted T cells, or PBMCs supplied cDNA or gDNA.

In the case of this clone: Germline is not matched at one junction end, which may reflect a read error.

Per germline, CDR1 SEHNR and CDR2 FQNEAQ (reference sequence). The CDR3 has 12 residues. In the original processing: Quantification of nucleated cells was approximated via reference gene primer amplification. Sequencing was performed with immunoSEQ multiplex PCR; in TCRdb, only in-frame clones are kept and a portion is missing. V, J and clone size reflect that table, while D and trimming were determined from the DNA. The repertoire holds 54,000 or so clones, with around 90% as singletons. Material: peripheral blood. The rearrangement links TRBV7-9 to TRBJ1-1; D is uncertain. This receptor was taken from a man in his fifties or sixties with active COVID-19. The DNA for the CDR3 is TGTGCCAGCAGCCCCGGGAACGCTGAAGCTTTCTTT. Its translation: CASSPGNAEAFF.